The rows below give T cell receptor beta chains drawn from one sample of a study of OX40 agonist ivuxolimab in advanced cancers. The assay was immunoSEQ multiplex PCR, and TCRdb's table has in-frame clones only and misses some. The profile shows about 47,000 clones, around 81% of them singletons. This sample comprised CD4+ or CD8+ T cells sorted from blood, obtained in a trial of the OX40 agonist ivuxolimab. These TCRs come from an adult with an advanced solid tumor such as melanoma, head and neck, liver or kidney cancer. CDR3s include the opening cysteine and the closing phenylalanine or tryptophan. The D gene is left open where the match is weak. Clone size is not always given. Where it is, it says once, few, many or a class for expanded clones.

CDR3 DNA: TGTGCCAGTACCTACAGGGGAGGCTATGGCTACACCTTC; CDR3 protein: CASTYRGGYGYTF; D gene: TRBD1; V gene: TRBV19; clone size: NA; J gene: TRBJ1-2
CDR3 DNA: TGTGCCAGCAGCCAAACGGGGGGGCCTAACAATGAGCAGTTCTTC; CDR3 protein: CASSQTGGPNNEQFF; D gene: TRBD2; V gene: TRBV28; clone size: NA; J gene: TRBJ2-1
CDR3 DNA: TGTGCCAGCAGCGGAGACAGGGGGCGAGACTATGGCTACACCTTC; CDR3 protein: CASSGDRGRDYGYTF; D gene: TRBD1; V gene: TRBV9; clone size: NA; J gene: TRBJ1-2
CDR3 DNA: TGTGCCAGCAGTTTACGGCGGCAGCCTATATACAATGAGCAGTTCTTC; CDR3 protein: CASSLRRQPIYNEQFF; D gene: NA; V gene: TRBV28; clone size: NA; J gene: TRBJ2-1
CDR3 DNA: TGTGCCAGCAGTTTTCTAGCAGACACAGATACGCAGTATTTT; CDR3 protein: CASSFLADTDTQYF; D gene: NA; V gene: TRBV28; clone size: once; J gene: TRBJ2-3
CDR3 DNA: TGTGCCAGCAGCCCATGGGGGCCACCAAAGTCGACTAATGAAAAACTGTTTTTT; CDR3 protein: CASSPWGPPKSTNEKLFF; D gene: NA; V gene: TRBV7-2; clone size: NA; J gene: TRBJ1-4
CDR3 DNA: TGTGCCAGCAGTTTAATCTTAACTGACGGGGAGCAGTACTTC; CDR3 protein: CASSLILTDGEQYF; D gene: NA; V gene: TRBV28; clone size: NA; J gene: TRBJ2-7
CDR3 DNA: TGTGCCAGCAGTTTCCCGGGACAGGGGTACAATGAGCAGTTCTTC; CDR3 protein: CASSFPGQGYNEQFF; D gene: TRBD1; V gene: TRBV28; clone size: NA; J gene: TRBJ2-1
CDR3 DNA: TGTGCCAGCATTCCCGGGACAGGATACGATACGCAGTATTTT; CDR3 protein: CASIPGTGYDTQYF; D gene: TRBD1; V gene: TRBV6-1; clone size: NA; J gene: TRBJ2-3
CDR3 DNA: TGTGCCAGCAGCTTGGGAGGGGACGGCTATGGCTACACCTTC; CDR3 protein: CASSLGGDGYGYTF; D gene: NA; V gene: TRBV5-4; clone size: NA; J gene: TRBJ1-2
CDR3 DNA: TGTGCCAGCAGTTCGGGACAGGGTCGGAATGAGCAGTTCTTC; CDR3 protein: CASSSGQGRNEQFF; D gene: TRBD1; V gene: TRBV5-4; clone size: NA; J gene: TRBJ2-1
CDR3 DNA: TGTGCCAGCAGTTACGTGGCTGGTTACTACGAGCAGTACTTC; CDR3 protein: CASSYVAGYYEQYF; D gene: NA; V gene: TRBV6-5; clone size: NA; J gene: TRBJ2-7
CDR3 DNA: TGCGCCAGCAGTTCTACAGGGCCCTACGAGCAGTACTTC; CDR3 protein: CASSSTGPYEQYF; D gene: NA; V gene: TRBV5-1; clone size: NA; J gene: TRBJ2-7
CDR3 DNA: TGTGCCAGTAGTATAGCAGCGGGAGGAAGGAATGAGCAGTTCTTC; CDR3 protein: CASSIAAGGRNEQFF; D gene: TRBD2; V gene: TRBV19; clone size: NA; J gene: TRBJ2-1
CDR3 DNA: TGTGCCAGCAGCCCCGGCCGCTCAACAGGGCTCTCCTACGAGCAGTACTTC; CDR3 protein: CASSPGRSTGLSYEQYF; D gene: NA; V gene: TRBV28; clone size: NA; J gene: TRBJ2-7
CDR3 DNA: TGCGCCAGCACCTTGGGGCACGGCGACAATGAGCAGTTCTTC; CDR3 protein: CASTLGHGDNEQFF; D gene: NA; V gene: TRBV5-1; clone size: NA; J gene: TRBJ2-1
CDR3 DNA: TGCACCAGCAGCGTTAGCGGGGGGAGCACAGATACGCAGTATTTT; CDR3 protein: CTSSVSGGSTDTQYF; D gene: NA; V gene: TRBV1; clone size: NA; J gene: TRBJ2-3
CDR3 DNA: TGTGCCAGCAGTCCTAGCGGGAGGGGAAATGGCAATGAGCAGTTCTTC; CDR3 protein: CASSPSGRGNGNEQFF; D gene: TRBD2; V gene: TRBV27; clone size: few; J gene: TRBJ2-1
CDR3 DNA: TGTGCCAGCAGCATCACAGAACGCTCCTACGAGCAGTACTTC; CDR3 protein: CASSITERSYEQYF; D gene: NA; V gene: TRBV5-6; clone size: NA; J gene: TRBJ2-7
CDR3 DNA: TGTGCCAGCAGCCCCTGGGCAGGGAATGGCTACACCTTC; CDR3 protein: CASSPWAGNGYTF; D gene: NA; V gene: TRBV4-2; clone size: NA; J gene: TRBJ1-2
CDR3 DNA: TGTGCCAGCACCAGTTGGGGATGGGTGGCTGATGAGCAGTTCTTC; CDR3 protein: CASTSWGWVADEQFF; D gene: NA; V gene: TRBV5-5; clone size: NA; J gene: TRBJ2-1
CDR3 DNA: TGTGCCAGCAGTTACGTAGTAGAGCTAATCTTT; CDR3 protein: CASSYVVELIF; D gene: NA; V gene: TRBV6-1; clone size: NA; J gene: TRBJ1-1
CDR3 DNA: TGTGCCACCGGTATAAACAGGGTCGGATACAATGAGCAGTTCTTC; CDR3 protein: CATGINRVGYNEQFF; D gene: NA; V gene: TRBV27; clone size: NA; J gene: TRBJ2-1
CDR3 DNA: TGTGCCAGCAGCCTACCCGAGACCCAGTACTTC; CDR3 protein: CASSLPETQYF; D gene: NA; V gene: TRBV7-8; clone size: NA; J gene: TRBJ2-5
CDR3 DNA: TGTGCCAGCACCTTGCCCCCGGACAATGAGCAGTTCTTC; CDR3 protein: CASTLPPDNEQFF; D gene: NA; V gene: TRBV5-8; clone size: NA; J gene: TRBJ2-1
CDR3 DNA: TGCGCCAGCAGTGAGTCGCCGGTAGCCCTATACTACAATGAGCAGTTCTTC; CDR3 protein: CASSESPVALYYNEQFF; D gene: NA; V gene: TRBV10-2; clone size: NA; J gene: TRBJ2-1
CDR3 DNA: TGTGCCAGCAGACAGGTCGGGGCGGGAGGCTACACCTTC; CDR3 protein: CASRQVGAGGYTF; D gene: NA; V gene: TRBV6-5; clone size: NA; J gene: TRBJ1-2
CDR3 DNA: TGTGCCAGCAAAGATCAGGCCTTAGCCTACGAGCAGTACTTC; CDR3 protein: CASKDQALAYEQYF; D gene: NA; V gene: TRBV5-6; clone size: NA; J gene: TRBJ2-7
CDR3 DNA: TGTGCCAGCAGCTTAGTGGGCACCCGATATTCGTACCAAGAGACCCAGTACTTC; CDR3 protein: CASSLVGTRYSYQETQYF; D gene: NA; V gene: TRBV11-1; clone size: NA; J gene: TRBJ2-5
CDR3 DNA: TGTGCCAGCAGCCTCCAGGGTGGACAGCCCCAGCATTTT; CDR3 protein: CASSLQGGQPQHF; D gene: NA; V gene: TRBV7-9; clone size: NA; J gene: TRBJ1-5
CDR3 DNA: TGTGCCAGCAGTGAAGCGCTTCTGATCAGGGTTCAGCCCCAGCATTTT; CDR3 protein: CASSEALLIRVQPQHF; D gene: NA; V gene: TRBV6-1; clone size: NA; J gene: TRBJ1-5
CDR3 DNA: TGCGCCAGCAGCCCGGGACAGGGAACCGGGGAGCTGTTTTTT; CDR3 protein: CASSPGQGTGELFF; D gene: TRBD1; V gene: TRBV4-3; clone size: NA; J gene: TRBJ2-2